The 26 T cell receptor beta chains below come from one sample, sequenced in a study of metastatic and nonmetastatic thyroid tumors. TCRdb called clones again from the PCR reads with MiXCR. The sample has over 30,000 clones; about 31% are singletons. Each patient came to thyroid surgery without any prior treatment (of any kind). The specimen sequenced was blood. The receptors derive from a female donor with papillary thyroid cancer or a benign thyroid nodule (not recorded which). Some clones in this sample may be carry-over from other donors' samples.

This clone was seen only a few times. This sequence joins TRBV6-1 and TRBJ1-4, with D hard to call. V lost 5 bases and J 0 bases, leaving 7 bases between the germline ends. The CDR3 consists of 14 residues. The germline CDR1 and CDR2 sequences are MNHNS and SASEGT. CDR3 in DNA: TGTGCCAGCAGTCCAGGATCAACTAATGAAAAACTGTTTTTT. As protein: CASSPGSTNEKLFF.

As to this clone: The junction differs from germline at one of its ends, possibly a read error. This chain connects TRBV6-1 to TRBJ1-3; a possible D gene is TRBD1 (6 bases). The CDR3 is 15 residues long. Germline loops: CDR1 MNHNS, CDR2 SASEGT. The CDR3 coding sequence is TGTTCCAGCAGGGGCGATGGGTTTGGTGGAAACACCATATATTTT. This encodes CSSRGDGFGGNTIYF.

This clone was recorded many times. The J gene is TRBJ2-2, the V gene TRBV5-1; a weak D match, TRBD2 (5 bases). This CDR3 spans 16 amino acids. Trimming cost V 2 bases and J 0 bases, with 11 bases left between them. The germline V gene has CDR1 SGHRS and CDR2 YFSETQ. The CDR3 DNA reads as TGCGCCAGCAGCTTTGATCGGACTTCGAACACCGGGGAGCTGTTTTTT. Encoded protein: CASSFDRTSNTGELFF. The entire variable domain, with the rest obtained from reference TRBV5-1 and TRBJ2-2, is as follows: KAGVTQTPRYLIKTRGQQVTLSCSPISGHRSVSWYQQTPGQGLQFLFEYFSETQRNKGNFPGRFSGRQFSNSRSEMNVSTLELGDSALYLCASSFDRTSNTGELFFGEGSRLTVL.

This clone rates as medium-sized. This chain joins TRBV6-1 and TRBJ2-1, with TRBD2 matching 9 bases. The CDR3 loop spans 15 amino acids. The germline V gene encodes CDR1 MNHNS and CDR2 SASEGT. Trimming took 4 bases from V and 9 from J; bases not matched to a gene: 10. In DNA, the CDR3 is TGTGCCAGCAGTGCCTCTAGCGGGGACCTGGTTGAGCAGTTCTTC. Amino acids: CASSASSGDLVEQFF.

Comments on this clone: Germline and junction disagree at one end, which may indicate a read error. V usage is TRBV14 and J usage is TRBJ2-7, with D possibly called TRBD1 or TRBD2 (5 bases each). There are 18 residues in the CDR3. Germline V gene sequence: CDR1 SGHDN, CDR2 FVKESK. The CDR3 coding sequence is TGTGCCAGCTGCCATCCGCCCTCCGGGGCTAACAACATCTACGAGCAGTACTTC. It codes for CASCHPPSGANNIYEQYF. The variable domain in full, with the rest retrieved from reference TRBV14 and TRBJ2-7, is EAGVTQFPSHSVIEKGQTVTLRCDPISGHDNLYWYRRVMGKEIKFLLHFVKESKQDESGMPNNRFLAERTGGTYSTLKVQPAELEDSGVYFCASCHPPSGANNIYEQYFGPGTRLTVT.

This clone appeared many times. The V and J genes are TRBV10-3 and TRBJ2-3, with 10 bases matching TRBD2. Germline CDR1 and CDR2: ENHRY and SYGVKD. The ends lost 6 bases at V and 3 bases at J; junction bases unmatched: 3. This CDR3 has 14 amino acids. The DNA of the CDR3 is TGTGCCATCAGCCCTAGCGGGAGTACAGATACGCAGTATTTT. This translates into CAISPSGSTDTQYF.

This clone was counted many times. The chain joins TRBV12-3 or TRBV12-4 to TRBJ2-1; D unclear. V gave up 4 bases and J gave up 14 bases, with 12 bases separating them. The CDR3 covers 11 residues. CDR3 in DNA: TGTGCCAGCAGTTATTCCAGGATCGAGTTCTTC. Translated: CASSYSRIEFF.

The V gene is TRBV19, the J gene TRBJ1-5; TRBD1 matches 10 bases. CDR1 is LNHDA, CDR2 SQIVND, per germline (reference sequence). The ends lost 7 bases at V and 5 bases at J; junction bases unmatched: 5. This CDR3 contains 14 residues. The CDR3: CASTGTGEYQPQHF. The DNA for the CDR3 is TGTGCCAGTACCGGGACAGGGGAGTATCAGCCCCAGCATTTT.

This clone has only a few counts. Here the CDR3 reads CASIVAGGNTEAFF. The CDR3, as DNA: TGTGCCAGTATAGTCGCAGGGGGAAACACTGAAGCTTTCTTT. The chain recombines TRBV19 with TRBJ1-1; 7 bases fit TRBD1. The CDR3 covers 14 residues. V was pared by 7 bases and J by 2 bases, with 7 bases of the junction left unmatched. Germline V gene sequence: CDR1 LNHDA, CDR2 SQIVND (reference sequence).

For this clone: Its ends do not fully match the called genes, so a read error is possible. The V and J genes are TRBV20-1 and TRBJ2-7; D tentatively fits TRBD1 or TRBD2 (6 bases each). There are 15 residues in the CDR3. The V gene's germline CDR1 is DFQATT and CDR2 SNEGSKA (reference sequence). CDR3 sequence (DNA): TGCAGTGCTAGGAACGGGGGCGGGCAGGGCCACGAGCATTACTTC. Its translation: CSARNGGGQGHEHYF.

This clone was counted at least ten times. V is TRBV7-3 and J is TRBJ2-1, with 10 bases fitting TRBD1. Germline CDR1 SGHTA, CDR2 FQGTGA. The CDR3 spans 18 residues. V dropped 5 bases and J dropped 0; count of bases not matched to a gene: 10. Here the CDR3 DNA reads TGTGCCAGCAGCAGGGGACAGGGGAAAGGCAGCTCCTACAATGAGCAGTTCTTC. It yields the protein CASSRGQGKGSSYNEQFF.

This clone was observed at least ten times. The V gene is TRBV19, the J gene TRBJ1-4; 9 bases are a match to TRBD1. CDR3 length: 14 amino acids. Trimming at V came to 3 bases and at J to 10 bases, leaving 6 bases not matched to a gene. Germline values: CDR1 LNHDA, CDR2 SQIVND (reference sequence). The CDR3: CASSIGQGTPKLFF. The CDR3 DNA sequence: TGTGCCAGTAGTATCGGACAGGGGACGCCAAAACTGTTTTTT.

The sample holds many counts of this clone. The chain links TRBV2 to TRBJ2-3, with D tentatively TRBD1 or TRBD2 (5 bases each). Trimming removed 6 bases at V and 7 bases at J, with 23 bases between. The germline gives CDR1 SNHLY, CDR2 FYNNEI. The CDR3 runs to 16 residues. Written as DNA, the CDR3 is TGTGCCAGCAGGGGCACCGGGACCGCTAAAATCCATACGCAGTATTTT. This translates into CASRGTGTAKIHTQYF.

J is TRBJ2-7 and V is TRBV20-1; TRBD1 matches at 8 bases. Per germline, CDR1 DFQATT and CDR2 SNEGSKA (reference sequence). V gave up 8 bases and J gave up 0 bases; unmatched junction bases: 9. The CDR3 length is 14 residues. The CDR3: CSSVTGDVSYEQYF. CDR3 nucleotides: TGCAGTTCTGTGACAGGGGACGTCTCCTACGAGCAGTACTTC.

The V and J genes are TRBV2 and TRBJ1-6; D not resolved. V lost 7 bases and J lost 5, with 15 bases in between. Germline CDR1 and CDR2: SNHLY and FYNNEI. This CDR3 comprises 15 residues. CDR3 sequence: CASTPRARNNSPLHF. CDR3 sequence (DNA): TGTGCCAGCACTCCACGGGCCCGAAATAATTCACCCCTCCACTTT.

The chain joins TRBV12-3 or TRBV12-4 to TRBJ2-3; the D is unclear. Trimming removed 1 base at V and 0 bases at J, with 8 bases between. The CDR3 covers 15 residues. This chain's CDR3 is CASSLGLASTDTQYF. The CDR3 nucleotides read TGTGCCAGCAGTTTAGGACTGGCTAGCACAGATACGCAGTATTTT.

This clone showed up just once. V is TRBV5-1 and J is TRBJ1-3; D is uncertain. This CDR3 region has 18 residues. CDR1 and CDR2 from the germline V gene are SGHRS and YFSETQ. Trimming removed 0 bases at V and 0 bases at J, with 16 bases between. The CDR3 DNA follows: TGCGCCAGCAGCTTGGCAGGCTGGACTGGCCTCTCTGGAAACACCATATATTTT. It is translated as CASSLAGWTGLSGNTIYF.

This clone has only a few counts. This sequence joins TRBV6-1 and TRBJ1-2, with 9 bases identical to TRBD1. Per germline, CDR1 MNHNS and CDR2 SASEGT. V dropped 5 bases and J dropped 6; count of bases not matched to a gene: 10. The CDR3 is made up of 15 amino acids. CDR3 DNA sequence: TGTGCCAGCAGTCCTACAGGGGGCGCCGTCGATGGCTACACCTTC. This translates into CASSPTGGAVDGYTF.

This clone occurred a few times. This chain joins TRBV28 and TRBJ1-2, with unresolved D. Germline assignment: CDR1 MDHEN and CDR2 SYDVKM. Trimming cost V 3 bases and J 4 bases, with 3 bases left between them. This CDR3 contains 11 residues. The CDR3: CASSFGYGYTF. CDR3 bases: TGTGCCAGCAGTTTTGGCTATGGCTACACCTTC.

Only a few counts were recorded for this clone. The chain links TRBV4-1 to TRBJ1-1, with D possibly being TRBD1 (5 bases). Trimming stripped 4 bases from V and 4 bases from J, with 16 bases between. This CDR3 comprises 15 residues. CDR1 and CDR2 (germline): MGHRA, YSYEKL. CDR3 sequence: CASSPTYRLSTEAFF. CDR3 DNA sequence: TGCGCCAGCAGCCCTACCTACAGGTTGAGCACTGAAGCTTTCTTT.

The rearrangement uses TRBV12-3 or TRBV12-4 and TRBJ2-1, with 9 bases aligning to TRBD1. The ends lost 6 bases at V and 8 bases at J; junction bases unmatched: 5. This CDR3 contains 13 residues. The CDR3 reads CASRPDRGHEQFF. The CDR3 region has the DNA TGTGCCAGCAGACCGGACAGGGGTCATGAGCAGTTCTTC.

This clone occurred many times. The genes are TRBV29-1 and TRBJ2-7, with 11 nucleotides matching TRBD1. The CDR3 contains 13 residues. Unmatched junction bases numbered 4, after V lost 4 bases and J lost 5 bases. Germline lookup yields CDR1 SQVTM and CDR2 ANQGSEA. The CDR3 loop is CSVGGQGVNEQYF. As DNA, the CDR3 is TGCAGCGTTGGGGGACAGGGGGTGAACGAGCAGTACTTC.

This clone was recorded once. The rearrangement links TRBV5-1 to TRBJ2-2; D unclear. The CDR3 has 13 amino acids. V lost 0 bases and J lost 6, with 6 bases in between. From germline, CDR1 is SGHRS and CDR2 YFSETQ. CDR3 bases: TGCGCCAGCAGCTTGGGGGGTTCCGGGGAGCTGTTTTTT. Translation: CASSLGGSGELFF.

The chain carries TRBV20-1 and TRBJ2-3; possibly TRBD1 for D (5 bases). Germline-derived CDR1 and CDR2 are DFQATT and SNEGSKA (reference sequence). The CDR3 is 11 residues long. The V end was cut by 6 bases, the J end by 3 bases, with 7 bases between. CDR3: CSAYRTDTQYF. The CDR3, as DNA: TGCAGTGCGTACAGGACAGATACGCAGTATTTT.

At least ten counts were recorded for this clone. The V gene is TRBV3-1, the J gene TRBJ1-5; D gene uncertain. This CDR3 is built from 14 residues. Germline V lookup: CDR1 LGHDT, CDR2 YNNKEL (reference sequence). Trimming took 0 bases from V and 6 from J, leaving 9 bases between them. This CDR3 is CASSQEDRGQPQHF. In DNA form, the CDR3 reads TGTGCCAGCAGCCAAGAAGACCGCGGTCAGCCCCAGCATTTT. The variable domain in full, completed from reference TRBV3-1 and TRBJ1-5, reads DTAVSQTPKYLVTQMGNDKSIKCEQNLGHDTMYWYKQDSKKFLKIMFSYNNKELIINETVPNRFSPKSPDKAHLNLHINSLELGDSAVYFCASSQEDRGQPQHFGDGTRLSIL.

The table lists this clone with many counts. The chain carries TRBV5-1 and TRBJ2-1; 7 bases are shared with TRBD2. The V gene end was trimmed by 4 bases and the J gene end by 15 bases; junction bases not matched to a gene: 13. Germline CDR1 and CDR2: SGHRS and YFSETQ. The CDR3 has 13 residues. CDR3 amino acids: CASSQRWEGKGFF. CDR3 DNA: TGCGCCAGCAGCCAACGGTGGGAGGGAAAAGGGTTCTTC.